The subject of this entry is one T cell receptor (beta chain). The data originate from a study of PD-L1 blockade in urothelial cancer. Time point of the sample: pretreatment peripheral blood. Libraries were prepared by immunoSEQ multiplex PCR; TCRdb keeps only in-frame clonotypes and omits some of them. This sample has roughly 39,000 clones, with 80% to 95% found just once. J gave up 9 bases and V 6 bases, and 12 bases lay outside the gene matches. Germline V CDR1 and CDR2: MDHEN, SYDVKM. CDR3 size: 15 residues. V usage is TRBV28 and J usage is TRBJ2-1; 9 nucleotides align to TRBD2. The source material was PBMCs, sampled around atezolizumab (anti-PD-L1) treatment. The sequence was collected from a woman aged 60 to 75 with urothelial cancer. The CDR3 nucleotides are TGTGCCAGCAGCATTAGCGGGAGCGTATCAGGTGAGCAGTTCTTC. Encoded protein: CASSISGSVSGEQFF.